The 20 T cell receptor beta chains below all came from one sample that was sequenced in a study of T cell responses to AZD1222 COVID-19 vaccine. Profiled with immunoSEQ multiplex PCR; TCRdb holds only in-frame clones, not every one. The repertoire holds tens of thousands of clones, roughly 90% seen once, with 9.5% to 13% in the top ten. The sequencing here drew on peripheral blood, taken 28 days after the second AZD1222 dose. Receptors were obtained from an adult who received the AZD1222 COVID-19 vaccine.

The V call is TRBV11-2, the J call TRBJ1-5; D gene unclear. Trimming cost V 1 base and J 5 bases, with 6 bases left between them. Germline CDR1 reads SGHAT; CDR2 reads FQNNGV. There are 13 residues in the CDR3. DNA for the CDR3: TGTGCCAGCAGCTTAGGCGGTTATCAGCCCCAGCATTTT. It specifies CASSLGGYQPQHF.

The sample holds a few counts of this clone. The chain is built from TRBV19 and TRBJ1-1, with D uncertain. Germline CDR1 is LNHDA and CDR2 is SQIVND (reference sequence). This CDR3 is built from 16 residues. The ends were cut back, 7 bases at V and 5 bases at J, with 23 bases in the middle. CDR3 sequence: CASTKGGGILGTEAFF. The CDR3 DNA sequence: TGTGCCAGTACCAAAGGCGGAGGGATACTTGGGACTGAAGCTTTCTTT.

The genes are TRBV6-1 and TRBJ2-3; possibly TRBD2 for D (6 bases). V lost 1 base and J 10 bases, leaving 15 bases between the germline ends. This CDR3 is built from 14 residues. CDR1 and CDR2 (germline): MNHNS, SASEGT. CDR3 sequence (DNA): TGTGCCAGCAGTGAAGAGATGATGGGACTTTCGCAGTATTTT. It codes for CASSEEMMGLSQYF.

The J gene is TRBJ1-6, the V gene TRBV19, with 12 bases that match TRBD1. CDR3 length: 20 residues. V lost 10 bases, J lost 0 bases, and 16 bases stayed unmatched. The germline gives CDR1 LNHDA, CDR2 SQIVND (reference sequence). The CDR3 DNA reads TGTGCCATCCACCCACCGGGACAGGGGGCTATAGTCTCCTATAATTCACCCCTCCACTTT. Its translation is CAIHPPGQGAIVSYNSPLHF.

Only one count was recorded for this clone. The chain employs TRBV6-6 and TRBJ1-5; 11 bases align to TRBD1. Germline V gene data show CDR1 as MNHNY and CDR2 as SVGAGI (reference sequence). The junction had 7 bases not matched to a gene; V was cut back by 5 bases and J by 4 bases. CDR3 length: 16 residues. The CDR3 loop is CASSPPGQGVNQPQHF. For the CDR3, the DNA is TGTGCCAGCAGTCCTCCGGGACAGGGGGTGAATCAGCCCCAGCATTTT.

The chain uses TRBV6-5 and TRBJ2-7, with D unresolved. V was pared by 6 bases and J by 5 bases, with 8 bases between. CDR3 length: 11 residues. CDR1 is MNHEY and CDR2 is SVGAGI in the germline V gene. The CDR3 is CASSLLHEQYF. CDR3 in DNA: TGTGCCAGCAGCCTCCTTCACGAGCAGTACTTC.

The chain links TRBV30 to TRBJ2-5; perhaps TRBD1 as D (6 bases). This CDR3 contains 14 residues. The germline V and J ends were trimmed by 2 bases and 5 bases, with 15 bases remaining between them. CDR1 and CDR2 from the germline V gene are GTSNPN and SVGIG (reference sequence). The DNA for the CDR3 is TGTGCCTGGAGTATACAGGGAGTAGCGGAGACCCAGTACTTC. As protein: CAWSIQGVAETQYF. The whole variable domain, remainder taken from reference TRBV30 and TRBJ2-5, is SQTIHQWPATLVQPVGSPLSLECTVEGTSNPNLYWYRQAAGRGLQLLFYSVGIGQISSEVPQNLSASRPQDRQFILSSKKLLLSDSGFYLCAWSIQGVAETQYFGPGTRLLVL.

This clone was seen a single time. The chain combines TRBV29-1 with TRBJ2-1, with 9 bases aligning to TRBD2. The junction had 16 bases not matched to a gene; V was cut back by 4 bases and J by 12 bases. The CDR3 is 15 amino acids. Germline lookup yields CDR1 SQVTM and CDR2 ANQGSEA. CDR3 coding DNA: TGCAGCGTTGGGTATTTTAGCGGGGGAAACCTTCGGCAGTTCTTC. Protein: CSVGYFSGGNLRQFF.

The chain employs TRBV11-3 and TRBJ1-1, with a weak D call TRBD1 (5 bases). The germline V and J ends were trimmed by 4 bases and 5 bases, with 14 bases remaining between them. CDR3 size: 14 residues. In germline, CDR1 is SGHNT, CDR2 YENEEA. CDR3 in DNA: TGTGCCAGCAGCTCCCTCAGGGCGGGTACTGAAGCTTTCTTT. This sequence encodes CASSSLRAGTEAFF.

This clone was seen a single time. The chain couples TRBV18 to TRBJ1-5; 7 bases map to TRBD1. The CDR3 has 14 amino acids. Germline CDR1 reads KGHSH; CDR2 reads LQKENI. J was trimmed by 7 bases and V by 2 bases; bases with no gene match: 5. Written as DNA, the CDR3 is TGTGCCAGCTCACCAGAGACAGGGCGGCAGCCCCAGCATTTT. Amino acids: CASSPETGRQPQHF.

The genes are TRBV5-4 and TRBJ2-1; tentative D call: TRBD2 (5 bases). V lost 0 bases to trimming and J lost 4 bases, with 14 bases between them. The germline CDR1 and CDR2 sequences are SGHNT and YYREEE (reference sequence). The CDR3 totals 16 residues. The CDR3 loop reads CASSLGGEPGYNEQFF. The CDR3 DNA reads as TGTGCCAGCAGCTTGGGTGGGGAGCCGGGATACAATGAGCAGTTCTTC. The whole variable domain, filled in from reference TRBV5-4 and TRBJ2-1, reads ETGVTQSPTHLIKTRGQQVTLRCSSQSGHNTVSWYQQALGQGPQFIFQYYREEENGRGNFPPRFSGLQFPNYSSELNVNALELDDSALYLCASSLGGEPGYNEQFFGPGTRLTVL.

This chain uses TRBV3-1 (or the pseudogene TRBV3-2) with TRBJ1-1; tentative D call: TRBD1 (5 bases). V shed 0 bases and J shed 4 bases, with 18 bases lying between them. Germline-derived CDR1 and CDR2 are LGHDT and YNNKEL (reference sequence). There are 17 residues in the CDR3. The CDR3 sequence: CASSQDRALSRATEAFF. The CDR3 DNA sequence: TGTGCCAGCAGCCAAGACAGGGCCTTAAGTCGCGCCACTGAAGCTTTCTTT.

The chain carries TRBV4-1 and TRBJ2-2, with D possibly TRBD2 on 5 matching bases. The germline V gene has CDR1 MGHRA and CDR2 YSYEKL. V was trimmed by 1 base and J by 2 bases, leaving 8 bases between them. The CDR3 extends over 15 amino acids. DNA of the CDR3: TGCGCCAGCAGCCAAGGTGGACTTAACACCGGGGAGCTGTTTTTT. Encoded protein: CASSQGGLNTGELFF.

The chain links TRBV28 to TRBJ1-1, with 7 bases lining up with TRBD1. The length of the CDR3 is 14 residues. The ends lost 8 bases at V and 10 bases at J; junction bases unmatched: 16. The germline V gene encodes CDR1 MDHEN and CDR2 SYDVKM. As DNA, the CDR3 is TGTGCCAGCTTCCCGGGGGCCGGGACAGCGCTAGCTTTCTTT. Encoded protein: CASFPGAGTALAFF.

This chain joins TRBV18 and TRBJ2-2, with TRBD1 matching 7 bases. Germline CDR1 KGHSH, CDR2 LQKENI. The CDR3 has 13 amino acids. The J segment lost 6 bases and the V segment lost 6 bases, leaving 4 bases of the junction unmatched. CDR3 nucleotides: TGTGCCAGCTCCGACAGGGAAGCCGGGGAGCTGTTTTTT. Encoded protein: CASSDREAGELFF. Based on the CDR3 plus reference TRBV18 and TRBJ2-2, the full variable domain is NAGVMQNPRHLVRRRGQEARLRCSPMKGHSHVYWYRQLPEEGLKFMVYLQKENIIDESGMPKERFSAEFPKEGPSILRIQQVVRGDSAAYFCASSDREAGELFFGEGSRLTVL.

V usage is TRBV7-9 and J usage is TRBJ2-7, with 8 bases fitting TRBD2. V gave up 6 bases and J gave up 5 bases; unmatched junction bases: 9. CDR1 is SEHNR and CDR2 is FQNEAQ in the germline V gene (reference sequence). This CDR3 contains 14 residues. For the CDR3, the DNA is TGTGCCAGCAGTCAAGGACTAGCTTTACACGAGCAGTACTTC. This encodes CASSQGLALHEQYF.

The rearrangement uses TRBV5-5 and TRBJ1-2; tentatively, D is TRBD1 (5 bases). The V gene's germline CDR1 is SGHKS and CDR2 YYEKEE (reference sequence). This CDR3 has 14 amino acids. The ends were cut back, 6 bases at V and 3 bases at J, with 15 bases in the middle. The CDR3 DNA follows: TGTGCCAGCAACCTGGGGGGTTCCGACTATGGCTACACCTTC. This encodes CASNLGGSDYGYTF.

This clone is a singleton in its sample. V is TRBV19 and J is TRBJ2-5, with D uncertain. Germline CDR1 is LNHDA and CDR2 is SQIVND (reference sequence). Trimming left V 0 bases short and J 5 bases short, with 1 base between. CDR3 size: 11 residues. The CDR3 reads CASSIDETQYF. The CDR3 region has the DNA TGTGCCAGTAGTATAGATGAGACCCAGTACTTC.

There are a few counts of this clone. The chain recombines TRBV4-1 with TRBJ2-5, with TRBD1 matching 9 bases. Germline CDR1 MGHRA, CDR2 YSYEKL. The CDR3 consists of 15 residues. V shed 4 bases and J 4 bases; nucleotides not matched to a gene: 7. The CDR3 nucleotides are TGCGCCAGCAGCCTGGCACCGGGACAGGGAGAGACCCAGTACTTC. This gives the protein CASSLAPGQGETQYF.

The J gene is TRBJ2-3, the V gene TRBV11-3; 9 nucleotides match TRBD1. The germline CDR1 and CDR2 sequences are SGHNT and YENEEA. V was clipped by 6 bases and J by 4 bases; unmatched bases: 8. CDR3 size: 15 residues. The CDR3, as DNA: TGTGCCAGCAGTCGGGGACAGGGTGGCCCAGATACGCAGTATTTT. Translated: CASSRGQGGPDTQYF.